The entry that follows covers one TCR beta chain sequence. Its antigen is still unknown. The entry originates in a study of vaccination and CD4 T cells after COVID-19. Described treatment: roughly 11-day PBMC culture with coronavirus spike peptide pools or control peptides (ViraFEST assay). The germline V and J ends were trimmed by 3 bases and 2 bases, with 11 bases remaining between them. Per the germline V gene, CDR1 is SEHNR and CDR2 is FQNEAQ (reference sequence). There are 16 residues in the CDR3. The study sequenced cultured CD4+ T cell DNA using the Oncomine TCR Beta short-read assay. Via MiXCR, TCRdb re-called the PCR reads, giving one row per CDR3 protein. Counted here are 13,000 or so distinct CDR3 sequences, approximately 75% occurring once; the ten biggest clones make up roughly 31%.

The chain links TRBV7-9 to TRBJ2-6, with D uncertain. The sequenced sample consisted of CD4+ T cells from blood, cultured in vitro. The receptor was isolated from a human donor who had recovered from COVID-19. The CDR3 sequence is CASSFGRPTGANVLTF. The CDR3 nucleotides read TGTGCCAGCAGCTTCGGGCGGCCTACTGGGGCCAACGTCCTGACTTTC.